These 24 T cell receptor beta chains share one sample of origin, sequenced in a study of T-cell memory formation after mild COVID-19. TCRdb re-called the 5' RACE reads through MiXCR, storing one row per CDR3 protein. The profile shows 180,000 or so distinct CDR3 sequences, 16% of them singletons. The sequenced material came from PBMCs or a T cell subset sorted from them (not recorded which). These receptors were taken from an adult woman who had mild COVID-19 (a few samples of this study predate the infection). Cell type and time point are not known.

In its sample, this clonotype was seen a few times. CDR3: CASSEWGSGSSDTQYF. The DNA for the CDR3 is TGTGCCAGCAGTGAATGGGGTAGCGGGAGTTCAGATACGCAGTATTTT. The gene calls are TRBV25-1 and TRBJ2-3; 9 bases agree with TRBD2. CDR1 is MGHDK, CDR2 SYGVNS, per germline. The CDR3 contains 16 residues. J gave up 4 bases and V 1 base, and 6 bases lay outside the gene matches.

This clonotype was observed at least ten times. The rearrangement links TRBV2 to TRBJ2-3; the match to TRBD2 covers 10 bases. Losses at the gene ends were 5 bases for V and 4 bases for J; bases not matched to a gene: 9. The CDR3 totals 16 residues. Germline assignment: CDR1 SNHLY and CDR2 FYNNEI. Here the CDR3 DNA reads TGTGCCAGCAGTAGTCGTCTAGCGGGGGTCGCAGATACGCAGTATTTT. It yields the protein CASSSRLAGVADTQYF.

The table lists this clonotype with many counts. The chain couples TRBV24-1 to TRBJ2-1; TRBD2 is a possible D gene (5 bases). The V and J ends lost 6 bases and 9 bases respectively, with 20 bases between them. CDR3 length: 15 amino acids. The germline CDR1 and CDR2 sequences are KGHDR and SFDVKD. The CDR3: CATSSPSLRAGEQFF. As DNA, the CDR3 is TGTGCCACCAGTTCCCCTAGTTTGAGGGCAGGTGAGCAGTTCTTC.

The chain joins TRBV6-2 or TRBV6-3 to TRBJ2-2, with 7 bases lining up with TRBD2. Per germline, CDR1 MNHEY and CDR2 SVGEGT. The J segment lost 3 bases and the V segment lost 7 bases, leaving 5 bases of the junction unmatched. The CDR3 totals 14 residues. The CDR3 DNA reads TGTGCCAGCAAGGGACTACCTTACACCGGGGAGCTGTTTTTT. This gives the protein CASKGLPYTGELFF.

The rearrangement links TRBV12-3 or TRBV12-4 to TRBJ1-1; TRBD1 matches at 12 bases. The length of the CDR3 is 15 residues. V gave up 6 bases and J gave up 4 bases; unmatched junction bases: 6. CDR3: CASRGPGQGATEAFF. Written as DNA, the CDR3 is TGTGCCAGCAGGGGCCCGGGACAGGGGGCCACTGAAGCTTTCTTT.

This clonotype was recorded at least ten times. The chain couples TRBV12-3 or TRBV12-4 to TRBJ2-5; 8 bases are a match to TRBD1. V lost 1 base, J lost 5 bases, and 3 bases stayed unmatched. CDR3 size: 14 residues. Here the CDR3 reads CASSLGTGIETQYF. DNA for the CDR3: TGTGCCAGCAGTTTAGGGACAGGGATTGAGACCCAGTACTTC.

This clonotype has at least ten counts. For the CDR3, the DNA is TGTGCCAGCAGTCCCATGGACAGGGGGCTATACAATGAGCAGTTCTTC. Translating it yields CASSPMDRGLYNEQFF. This sequence joins TRBV6-6 and TRBJ2-1, with 11 bases matching TRBD1. Trimming cost V 5 bases and J 4 bases; bases outside gene matches: 7. Germline V gene lookup returns CDR1 MNHNY and CDR2 SVGAGI (reference sequence). This CDR3 is 16 amino acids long.

V usage is TRBV20-1 and J usage is TRBJ2-3; TRBD2 might be the D (6 bases). This CDR3 comprises 15 residues. Per the germline V gene, CDR1 is DFQATT and CDR2 is SNEGSKA (reference sequence). V was trimmed by 1 base and J by 3 bases, leaving 14 bases between them. The CDR3, as DNA: TGCAGTGCTAGAGGGACGCGGGGAGGAACAGATACGCAGTATTTT. Protein product: CSARGTRGGTDTQYF.

The table lists this clonotype with a few counts. The J gene is TRBJ1-1, the V gene TRBV3-1; D is possibly TRBD1 (6 bases). The germline V gene encodes CDR1 LGHDT and CDR2 YNNKEL (reference sequence). The V end lost 4 bases, the J end lost 0 bases, and 18 bases lay between the germline ends. This CDR3 spans 17 amino acids. CDR3 bases: TGTGCCAGCAGCCCTCCCTGGGGGCGCGGTATGAACACTGAAGCTTTCTTT. Its translation is CASSPPWGRGMNTEAFF.

In its sample, this clonotype was seen a few times. The chain recombines TRBV12-3 or TRBV12-4 with TRBJ1-4; D possibly corresponds to TRBD1 (5 bases). This CDR3 contains 13 residues. The germline V and J ends were trimmed by 6 bases and 8 bases, with 13 bases remaining between them. For the CDR3, the DNA is TGTGCCAGCAGGCCTAGGAGGGGAGAAAAACTGTTTTTT. Its protein product is CASRPRRGEKLFF.

This chain joins TRBV6-5 and TRBJ2-6; D ambiguous. Between the trimmed V and J ends, which lost 0 bases and 2 bases, there was a span of 5 bases. The germline gives CDR1 MNHEY, CDR2 SVGAGI. The CDR3 is 15 residues long. This chain's CDR3 is CASSYSMAGANVLTF. CDR3 DNA sequence: TGTGCCAGCAGTTACTCGATGGCTGGGGCCAACGTCCTGACTTTC.

This clonotype was recorded a few times. The rearrangement links TRBV25-1 to TRBJ1-1, with a possible D match to TRBD1 (5 bases). Looked up from germline, CDR1 is MGHDK and CDR2 is SYGVNS. There are 13 residues in the CDR3. With 6 bases removed from V and 8 bases from J, the gap between germline ends came to 16 bases. As DNA, the CDR3 is TGTGCCAGCAGCCACCCGAACGGGGCCGAAGCTTTCTTT. Amino acid sequence: CASSHPNGAEAFF.

This clonotype was recorded at least ten times. The chain combines TRBV20-1 with TRBJ1-1; D remains ambiguous. With 1 base removed from V and 0 bases from J, the gap between germline ends came to 6 bases. Germline CDR1 DFQATT, CDR2 SNEGSKA (reference sequence). The CDR3 loop spans 13 amino acids. This CDR3 is CSARAPLNTEAFF. CDR3 nucleotide sequence: TGCAGTGCTAGAGCCCCCTTGAACACTGAAGCTTTCTTT.

The chain joins TRBV18 to TRBJ1-1; D is unclear. The germline V gene has CDR1 KGHSH and CDR2 LQKENI. The CDR3 totals 13 residues. V was clipped by 6 bases and J by 3 bases, with 11 bases between them. CDR3 residues: CASSPGGDTEAFF. The CDR3 DNA is TGTGCCAGCTCCCCGGGCGGGGACACTGAAGCTTTCTTT.

In its sample, this clonotype was seen a few times. The rearrangement joins TRBV5-1 to TRBJ2-1; maybe TRBD2 (7 bases). In germline, CDR1 is SGHRS, CDR2 YFSETQ. The CDR3 is made up of 16 amino acids. V lost 0 bases and J 7 bases, leaving 17 bases between the germline ends. For the CDR3, the DNA is TGCGCCAGCAGCTTGGGTGCGGGGGCTATTTTGAATGAGCAGTTCTTC. This sequence encodes CASSLGAGAILNEQFF.

The rearrangement links TRBV3-1 to TRBJ2-1, with D perhaps matching TRBD1 or TRBD2 (5 bases each). CDR1 and CDR2 from the germline V gene are LGHDT and YNNKEL (reference sequence). V dropped 5 bases and J dropped 8 bases, with 22 bases sitting between them. The CDR3 has 16 amino acids. CDR3 sequence (DNA): TGTGCCAGCAGCTGGGGGTCCGAGGGAGCGAGGGATGAGCAGTTCTTC. It encodes CASSWGSEGARDEQFF.

This clonotype turned up a few times. The genes are TRBV12-3 or TRBV12-4 and TRBJ1-2; D gene unclear. Trimming removed 1 base at V and 5 bases at J, with 11 bases between. This CDR3 comprises 14 residues. The DNA of the CDR3 is TGTGCCAGCAGTTTAGTTGGAACTGGGTATGGCTACACCTTC. Its translation: CASSLVGTGYGYTF.

The sample holds a few counts of this clonotype. The chain couples TRBV12-3 or TRBV12-4 to TRBJ1-1; D might be TRBD1 (5 bases). V gave up 6 bases and J gave up 1 base, with 12 bases separating them. The CDR3 sequence is 14 residues long. CDR3 in amino acids: CASRLGLPNTEAFF. The CDR3 DNA follows: TGTGCCAGCAGACTGGGACTCCCGAACACTGAAGCTTTCTTT.

The V gene is TRBV5-1, the J gene TRBJ2-5, with 7 bases fitting TRBD1. CDR1 SGHRS and CDR2 YFSETQ come from the germline V gene. V lost 6 bases, J lost 1 base, and 3 bases stayed unmatched. The CDR3 covers 13 residues. For the CDR3, the DNA is TGCGCCAGCACGGGACAGTCCCAAGAGACCCAGTACTTC. Protein product: CASTGQSQETQYF.

This clonotype has more than one count but fewer than ten. V usage is TRBV4-3 and J usage is TRBJ2-1; D gene unclear. There are 15 residues in the CDR3. Looked up from germline, CDR1 is LGHNA and CDR2 is YSLEER. The V and J ends lost 4 bases and 6 bases respectively, with 16 bases between them. In DNA form, the CDR3 reads TGCGCCAGCAGCCCCGATGGGATCGAAGGCAATGAGCAGTTCTTC. Translating it yields CASSPDGIEGNEQFF.

This clonotype occurred a few times. The genes are TRBV5-1 and TRBJ2-3; TRBD1 matches at 7 bases. The CDR3 contains 14 residues. The J segment lost 4 bases and the V segment lost 3 bases, leaving 5 bases of the junction unmatched. The germline V gene encodes CDR1 SGHRS and CDR2 YFSETQ. The CDR3 nucleotides read TGCGCCAGCAGCTCCAGACAGGGCCCAGATACGCAGTATTTT. Translated, it gives CASSSRQGPDTQYF.

This clonotype appeared a few times. The chain has TRBV25-1 and TRBJ1-1; tentative D call: TRBD1 (5 bases). Trimming stripped 3 bases from V and 5 bases from J, with 13 bases between. CDR1 and CDR2 (germline): MGHDK, SYGVNS. This CDR3 contains 14 residues. CDR3 bases: TGTGCCAGCAGTGAGATAGAGAAGGGGACTGAAGCTTTCTTT. It is translated as CASSEIEKGTEAFF.

In this sample, this clonotype turned up many times. The chain carries TRBV5-1 and TRBJ2-1; D not certain. CDR3 size: 14 residues. Germline lookup yields CDR1 SGHRS and CDR2 YFSETQ. V lost 0 bases, J lost 6 bases, and 10 bases lay in between. The chain's CDR3 is CASSLGGSSNEQFF. CDR3 in DNA: TGCGCCAGCAGCTTGGGTGGGTCTAGCAATGAGCAGTTCTTC.

This clonotype occurred a few times. The rearrangement links TRBV7-3 to TRBJ1-1; the D is unclear. The CDR3 extends over 16 amino acids. Trimming stripped 0 bases from V and 0 bases from J, with 11 bases between. Per germline, CDR1 SGHTA and CDR2 FQGTGA. This CDR3 reads CASSLTRVRVNTEAFF. The CDR3 nucleotides read TGTGCCAGCAGCTTAACACGCGTTAGGGTGAACACTGAAGCTTTCTTT. Full variable domain (rest looked up from reference TRBV7-3 and TRBJ1-1): GAGVSQTPSNKVTEKGKYVELRCDPISGHTALYWYRQSLGQGPEFLIYFQGTGAADDSGLPNDRFFAVRPEGSVSTLKIQRTERGDSAVYLCASSLTRVRVNTEAFFGQGTRLTVV.